Reported below is one TCR beta chain. Sample barcodes and UMIs were carried by the TCR alpha and TCR beta cDNA libraries that 5'RACE generated with constant-segment primers. MiXCR was run by TCRdb on the 5' RACE reads, yielding one entry per CDR3 protein. This sample carries roughly 320,000 distinct CDR3 sequences, 28% of them seen once, and the ten largest clones take about 13%. Trimming shortened V by 1 base and J by 6 bases, and 7 bases separated the two germline ends. This CDR3 is built from 13 residues. The V gene's germline CDR1 is SGHRS and CDR2 YFSETQ. The entry originates in a study of T-cell memory formation after mild COVID-19. Study information: The two donors had largely donor-specific TCR clusters.

This chain connects TRBV5-1 to TRBJ2-2; D not resolved. Sequencing was done on a sample of PBMCs or a T cell subset sorted from them (not recorded which). The clonotype originates from an adult woman who had mild COVID-19 (a few samples of this study predate the infection). Cell type and time point are not known. The CDR3 coding sequence is TGCGCCAGCAGCTTGTCACCCCCCGGGGAGCTGTTTTTT. This gives the protein CASSLSPPGELFF.